This T cell receptor beta chain was profiled in a study of blood T cell repertoires in COVID-19. Study as a whole: The United States, Italy and Spain were the sources of the acute and convalescent COVID-19 samples. Sample material is recorded as cDNA or gDNA derived from T cells, B-cell-depleted T cells, or PBMCs.

Authors' processing steps: Amplified reference gene primers provided the basis for estimating nucleated cell counts. The method was immunoSEQ multiplex PCR; TCRdb's version includes in-frame clones alone and lacks a portion of them. D and trimming were read from the DNA, whereas the V and J calls and clone size are those reported in that table. The data hold 350,000 to 450,000 clones, with about 87% observed a single time. V shed 2 bases and J shed 6 bases, with 14 bases lying between them. Germline loops: CDR1 SGHTA, CDR2 FQGTGA. The CDR3 consists of 14 residues. This clone is a singleton in its sample. Seattle enrolled patients during active infection and tracked them longitudinally.

This rearrangement joins TRBV7-3 to TRBJ2-7, with TRBD2 as a possible D gene (6 bases). This TCR was sampled from a woman between 55 and 75 years old with COVID-19, enrolled during active disease. The specimen was peripheral blood. CDR3 loop: CASSLDLGGSEQYF. The DNA for the CDR3 is TGTGCCAGCAGCTTAGACCTGGGGGGATCCGAGCAGTACTTC.